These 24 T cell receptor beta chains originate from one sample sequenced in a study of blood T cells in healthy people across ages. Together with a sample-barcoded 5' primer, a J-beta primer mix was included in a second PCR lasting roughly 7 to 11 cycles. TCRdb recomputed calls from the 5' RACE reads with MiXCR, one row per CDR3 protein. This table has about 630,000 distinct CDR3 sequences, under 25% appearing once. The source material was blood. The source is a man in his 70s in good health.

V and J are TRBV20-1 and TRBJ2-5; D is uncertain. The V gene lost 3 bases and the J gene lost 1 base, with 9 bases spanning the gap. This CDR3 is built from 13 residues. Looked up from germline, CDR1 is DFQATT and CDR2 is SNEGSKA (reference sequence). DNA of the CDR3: TGCAGTGCTAGCCAACCCCTCCAAGAGACCCAGTACTTC. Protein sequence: CSASQPLQETQYF.

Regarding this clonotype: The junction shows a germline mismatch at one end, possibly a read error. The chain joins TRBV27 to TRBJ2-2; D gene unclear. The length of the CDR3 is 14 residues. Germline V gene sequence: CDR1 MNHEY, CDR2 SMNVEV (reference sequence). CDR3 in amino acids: CACRPQAATGELFF. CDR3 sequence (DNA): TGTGCCTGCAGGCCGCAGGCAGCCACCGGGGAGCTGTTTTTT.

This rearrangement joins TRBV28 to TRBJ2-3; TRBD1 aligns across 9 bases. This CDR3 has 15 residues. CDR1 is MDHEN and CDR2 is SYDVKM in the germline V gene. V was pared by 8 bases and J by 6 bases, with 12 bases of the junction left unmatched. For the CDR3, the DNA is TGTGCCAGCGCCGGGAGAGGGACAGGGTTTGATACGCAGTATTTT. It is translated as CASAGRGTGFDTQYF.

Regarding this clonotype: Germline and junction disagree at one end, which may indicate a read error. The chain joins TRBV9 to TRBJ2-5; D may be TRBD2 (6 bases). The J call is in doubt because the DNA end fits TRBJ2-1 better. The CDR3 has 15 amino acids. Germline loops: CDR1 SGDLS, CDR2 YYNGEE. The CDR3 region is CASGVGLTRDGEQFF. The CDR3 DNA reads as TGTGCCAGCGGCGTAGGACTAACCCGGGACGGTGAGCAGTTCTTC.

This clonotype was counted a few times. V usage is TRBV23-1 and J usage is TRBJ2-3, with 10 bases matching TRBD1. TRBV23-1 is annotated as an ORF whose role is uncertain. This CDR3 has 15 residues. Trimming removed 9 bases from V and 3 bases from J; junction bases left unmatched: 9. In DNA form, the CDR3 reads TGCGCCAGTCCGAAACGGGACAGGGGTACAGATACGCAGTATTTT. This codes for CASPKRDRGTDTQYF.

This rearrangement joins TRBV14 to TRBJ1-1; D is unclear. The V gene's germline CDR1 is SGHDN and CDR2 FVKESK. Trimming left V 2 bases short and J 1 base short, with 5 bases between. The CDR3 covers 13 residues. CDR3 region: CASSQTRNTEAFF. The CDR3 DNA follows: TGTGCCAGCAGCCAAACAAGGAACACTGAAGCTTTCTTT. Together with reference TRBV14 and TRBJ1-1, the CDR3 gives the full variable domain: EAGVTQFPSHSVIEKGQTVTLRCDPISGHDNLYWYRRVMGKEIKFLLHFVKESKQDESGMPNNRFLAERTGGTYSTLKVQPAELEDSGVYFCASSQTRNTEAFFGQGTRLTVV.

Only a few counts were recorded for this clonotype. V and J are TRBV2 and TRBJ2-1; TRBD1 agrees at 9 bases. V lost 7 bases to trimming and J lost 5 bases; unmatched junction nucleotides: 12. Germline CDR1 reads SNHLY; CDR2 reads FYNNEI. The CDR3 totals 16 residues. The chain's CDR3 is CASIRVTGQGHNEQFF. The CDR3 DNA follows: TGTGCCAGCATCAGGGTAACGGGACAGGGTCACAATGAGCAGTTCTTC. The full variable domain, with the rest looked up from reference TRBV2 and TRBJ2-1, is EPEVTQTPSHQVTQMGQEVILRCVPISNHLYFYWYRQILGQKVEFLVSFYNNEISEKSEIFDDQFSVERPDGSNFTLKIRSTKLEDSAMYFCASIRVTGQGHNEQFFGPGTRLTVL.

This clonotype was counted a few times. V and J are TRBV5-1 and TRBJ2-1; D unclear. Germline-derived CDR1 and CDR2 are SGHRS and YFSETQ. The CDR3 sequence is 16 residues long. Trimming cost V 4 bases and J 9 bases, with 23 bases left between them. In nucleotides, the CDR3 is TGCGCCAGCAGCCCCGGTTTAGGGTCGAACTTGGGTGAGCAGTTCTTC. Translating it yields CASSPGLGSNLGEQFF.

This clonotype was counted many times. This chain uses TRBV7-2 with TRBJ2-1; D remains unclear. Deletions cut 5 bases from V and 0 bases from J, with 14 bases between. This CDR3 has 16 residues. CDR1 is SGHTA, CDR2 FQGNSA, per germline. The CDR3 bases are TGTGCCAGCAGCCCCCTTTTGCGGAGCTCCTACAATGAGCAGTTCTTC. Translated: CASSPLLRSSYNEQFF.

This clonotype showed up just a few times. The CDR3 sequence: CSVARHRDNEQYF. Here the CDR3 DNA reads TGCAGCGTAGCGCGGCACAGGGACAACGAGCAGTACTTC. The J gene is TRBJ2-5, the V gene TRBV29-1, with D perhaps matching TRBD1 (6 bases). The J call is in doubt because the DNA end fits TRBJ2-7 better. CDR3 length equals 13 residues. CDR1 SQVTM and CDR2 ANQGSEA come from the germline V gene.

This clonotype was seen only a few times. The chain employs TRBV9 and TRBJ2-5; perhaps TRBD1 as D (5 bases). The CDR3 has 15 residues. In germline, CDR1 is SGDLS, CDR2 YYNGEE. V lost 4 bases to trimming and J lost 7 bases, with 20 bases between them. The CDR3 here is CASSPTADSRVTQYF. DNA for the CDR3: TGTGCCAGCAGCCCCACCGCCGACAGTCGAGTGACCCAGTACTTC.

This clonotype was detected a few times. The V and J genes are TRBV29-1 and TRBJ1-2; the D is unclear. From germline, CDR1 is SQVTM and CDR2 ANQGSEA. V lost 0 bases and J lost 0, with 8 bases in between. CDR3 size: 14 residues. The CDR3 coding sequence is TGCAGCGTTGAAGATCTCAACACTAACTATGGCTACACCTTC. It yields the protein CSVEDLNTNYGYTF.

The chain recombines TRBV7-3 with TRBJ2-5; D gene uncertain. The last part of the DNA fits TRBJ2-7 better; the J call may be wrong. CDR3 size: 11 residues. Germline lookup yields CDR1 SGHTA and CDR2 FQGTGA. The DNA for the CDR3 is TGTGCCAGCAGCGCTATCTACGAGCAGTACTTC. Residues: CASSAIYEQYF.

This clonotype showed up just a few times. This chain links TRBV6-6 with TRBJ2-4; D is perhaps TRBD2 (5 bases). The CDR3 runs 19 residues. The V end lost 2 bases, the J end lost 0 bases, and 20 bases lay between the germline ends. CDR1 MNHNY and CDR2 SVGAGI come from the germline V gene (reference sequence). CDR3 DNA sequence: TGTGCCAGCAGTTACGAGGTGGGGTCGGGGAAATTAGCCAAAAACATTCAGTACTTC. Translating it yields CASSYEVGSGKLAKNIQYF.

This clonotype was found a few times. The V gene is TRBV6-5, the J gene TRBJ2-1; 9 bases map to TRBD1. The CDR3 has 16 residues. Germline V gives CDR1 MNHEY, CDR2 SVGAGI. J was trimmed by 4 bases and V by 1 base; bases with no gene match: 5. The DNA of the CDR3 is TGTGCCAGCAGTTACTTAACAGGGGGCGCTTACAATGAGCAGTTCTTC. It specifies CASSYLTGGAYNEQFF.

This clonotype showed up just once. CDR3 coding DNA: TGTGCCAGCAGTCTGGAGGGGACGCAGGAGACCCAGTACTTC. Translated, it gives CASSLEGTQETQYF. The chain employs TRBV6-6 and TRBJ2-5; maybe TRBD2 (6 bases). The V and J ends lost 5 bases and 5 bases respectively, with 15 bases between them. The CDR3 is 14 amino acids. CDR1 and CDR2 (germline): MNHNY, SVGAGI (reference sequence).

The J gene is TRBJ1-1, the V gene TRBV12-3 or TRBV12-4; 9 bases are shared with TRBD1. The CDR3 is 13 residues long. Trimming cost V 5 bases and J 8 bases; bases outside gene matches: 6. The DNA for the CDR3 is TGTGCCAGCAGTCCCGATGGACAGGGGGAAGCTTTCTTT. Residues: CASSPDGQGEAFF.

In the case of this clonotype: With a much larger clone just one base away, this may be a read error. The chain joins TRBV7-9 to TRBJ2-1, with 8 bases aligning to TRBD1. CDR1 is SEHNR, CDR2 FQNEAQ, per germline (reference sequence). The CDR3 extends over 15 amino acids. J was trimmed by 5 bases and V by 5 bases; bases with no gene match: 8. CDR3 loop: CASSKQGTGNNEQFF. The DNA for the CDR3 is TGTGCCAGCAGCAAACAGGGGACAGGAAACAATGAGCAGTTCTTC.

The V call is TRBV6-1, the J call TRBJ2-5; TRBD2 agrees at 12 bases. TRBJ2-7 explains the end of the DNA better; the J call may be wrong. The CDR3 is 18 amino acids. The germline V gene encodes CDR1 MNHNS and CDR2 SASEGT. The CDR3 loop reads CASSEDGLAGFSSYEQYF. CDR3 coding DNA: TGTGCCAGCAGTGAAGATGGACTAGCGGGGTTCAGCTCCTACGAGCAGTACTTC.

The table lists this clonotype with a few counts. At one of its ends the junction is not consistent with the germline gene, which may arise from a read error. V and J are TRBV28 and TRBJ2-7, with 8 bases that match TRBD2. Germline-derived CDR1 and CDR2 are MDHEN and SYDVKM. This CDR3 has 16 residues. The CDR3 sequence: CASSLYRGLEVYGQYF. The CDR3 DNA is TGTGCCAGCAGTTTATATCGGGGACTAGAGGTCTACGGGCAGTACTTT.

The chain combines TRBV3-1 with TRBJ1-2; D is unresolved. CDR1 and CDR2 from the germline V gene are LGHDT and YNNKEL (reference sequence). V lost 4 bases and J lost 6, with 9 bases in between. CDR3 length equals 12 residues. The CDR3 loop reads CASSPAYNGYTF. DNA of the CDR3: TGTGCCAGCAGCCCAGCATATAATGGCTACACCTTC.

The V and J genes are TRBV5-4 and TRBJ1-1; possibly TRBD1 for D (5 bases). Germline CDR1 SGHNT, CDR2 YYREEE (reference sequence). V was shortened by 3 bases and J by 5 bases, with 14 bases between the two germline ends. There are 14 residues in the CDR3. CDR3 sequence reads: CASSSQGSYTEAFF. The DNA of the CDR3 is TGTGCCAGCAGCTCGCAGGGATCCTATACTGAAGCTTTCTTT.

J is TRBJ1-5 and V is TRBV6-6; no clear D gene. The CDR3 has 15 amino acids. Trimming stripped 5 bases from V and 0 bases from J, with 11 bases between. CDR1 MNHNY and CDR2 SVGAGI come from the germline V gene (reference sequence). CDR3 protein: CASSPMGYSNQPQHF. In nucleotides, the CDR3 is TGTGCCAGCAGTCCTATGGGGTATAGCAATCAGCCCCAGCATTTT.

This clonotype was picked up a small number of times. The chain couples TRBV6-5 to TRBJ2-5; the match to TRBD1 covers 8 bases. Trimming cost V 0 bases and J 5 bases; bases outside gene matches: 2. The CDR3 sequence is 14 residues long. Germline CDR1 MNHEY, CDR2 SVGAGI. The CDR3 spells CASSYSGQVETQYF. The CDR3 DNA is TGTGCCAGCAGTTACTCGGGACAGGTGGAGACCCAGTACTTC.